This T cell receptor beta chain was profiled in a study of CD8 T cells in Susac syndrome. Study outcomes and limitations: The study's TCR sequencing and HLA analysis covered a relatively small number of individuals, and the study acknowledged this.

Random hexamers were used to reverse transcribe the RNA input (about 0.5 to 1 ug). Coverage of TCR beta CDR3 amplification by immunoSEQ multiplex PCR extended to 54 Vbeta and 13 Jbeta. TCRdb passed the immunoSEQ multiplex PCR reads through MiXCR, listing each CDR3 protein once. The repertoire consists of about 120,000 distinct CDR3 sequences, with about 90% occurring once and the leading ten covering over 0.1%. Comments on this clonotype: Its target is not known.

CDR1 and CDR2 from the germline V gene are KGHDR and SFDVKD. Trimming removed 6 bases at V and 5 bases at J, with 12 bases between. The CDR3 extends over 13 amino acids. Healthy donors matched for age and sex were used as controls. Negative isolation yielded CD4+ and CD8+ T cells, and FACS enriched TEMRA cells. This chain uses TRBV24-1 with TRBJ1-2; D perhaps matches TRBD1 (6 bases). This TCR derives from a human donor in good health. The sequenced material came from CD8+ T cells from PBMCs. CDR3 sequence: CATSKGTPYGYTF. CDR3 sequence (DNA): TGTGCCACCAGTAAAGGGACACCGTATGGCTACACCTTC.